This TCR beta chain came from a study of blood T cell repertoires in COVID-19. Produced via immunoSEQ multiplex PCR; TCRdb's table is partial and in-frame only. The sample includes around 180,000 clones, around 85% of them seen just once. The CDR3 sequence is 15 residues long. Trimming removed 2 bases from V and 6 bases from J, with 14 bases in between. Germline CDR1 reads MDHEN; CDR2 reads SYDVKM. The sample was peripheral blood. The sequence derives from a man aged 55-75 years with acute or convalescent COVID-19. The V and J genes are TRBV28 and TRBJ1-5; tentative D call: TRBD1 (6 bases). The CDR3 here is CASSLAQTGIQPQHF. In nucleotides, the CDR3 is TGTGCCAGCAGTTTAGCTCAAACAGGGATTCAGCCCCAGCATTTT.